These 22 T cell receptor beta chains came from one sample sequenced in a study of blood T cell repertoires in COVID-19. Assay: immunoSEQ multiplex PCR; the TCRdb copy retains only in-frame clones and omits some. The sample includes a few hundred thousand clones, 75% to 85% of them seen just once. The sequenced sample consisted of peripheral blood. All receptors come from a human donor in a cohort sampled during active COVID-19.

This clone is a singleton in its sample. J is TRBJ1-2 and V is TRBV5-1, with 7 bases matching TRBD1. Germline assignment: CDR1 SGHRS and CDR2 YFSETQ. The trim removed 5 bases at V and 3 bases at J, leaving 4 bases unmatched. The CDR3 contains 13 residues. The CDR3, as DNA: TGCGCCAGCAGAGAGGGGGCTGACTATGGCTACACCTTC. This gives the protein CASREGADYGYTF.

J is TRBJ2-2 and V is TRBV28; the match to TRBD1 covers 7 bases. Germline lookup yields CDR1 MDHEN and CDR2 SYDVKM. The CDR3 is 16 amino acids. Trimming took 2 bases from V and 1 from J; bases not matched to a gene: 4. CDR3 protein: CASSLIWTGNTGELFF. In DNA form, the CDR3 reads TGTGCCAGCAGTTTAATCTGGACAGGGAACACCGGGGAGCTGTTTTTT.

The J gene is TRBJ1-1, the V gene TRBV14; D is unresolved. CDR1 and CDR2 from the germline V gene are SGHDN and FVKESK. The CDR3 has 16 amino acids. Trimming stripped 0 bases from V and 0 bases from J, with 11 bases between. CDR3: CASSQDLTGLNTEAFF. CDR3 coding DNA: TGTGCCAGCAGCCAAGACCTTACGGGGTTGAACACTGAAGCTTTCTTT.

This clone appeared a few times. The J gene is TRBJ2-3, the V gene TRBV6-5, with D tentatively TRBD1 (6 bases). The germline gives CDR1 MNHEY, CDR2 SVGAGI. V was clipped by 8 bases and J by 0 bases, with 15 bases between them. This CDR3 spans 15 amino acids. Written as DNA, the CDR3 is TGTGCCAGCGGCTGGGGGCGAAGTAGCACAGATACGCAGTATTTT. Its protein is CASGWGRSSTDTQYF.

The CDR3 nucleotides are TGTGCCAGCAGCCAAGTTCACTCCTACGAGCAGTACTTC. Residues: CASSQVHSYEQYF. The chain recombines TRBV3-1 (or the pseudogene TRBV3-2) with TRBJ2-7; no clear D gene. This CDR3 spans 13 amino acids. Germline V gene data show CDR1 as LGHDT and CDR2 as YNNKEL (reference sequence). With 1 base removed from V and 0 bases from J, the gap between germline ends came to 4 bases.

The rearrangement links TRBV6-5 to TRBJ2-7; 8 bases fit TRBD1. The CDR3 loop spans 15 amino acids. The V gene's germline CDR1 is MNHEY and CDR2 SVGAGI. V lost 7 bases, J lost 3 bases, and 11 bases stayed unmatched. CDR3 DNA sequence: TGTGCCAGCACCGCCGAACTACAGGGGGTCTACGAGCAGTACTTC. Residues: CASTAELQGVYEQYF.

As DNA, the CDR3 is TGTGCCATCAGTCGTCCGGAGACGTCGAACGCCGGGGAATACGAGCAGTACTTC. This sequence encodes CAISRPETSNAGEYEQYF. The rearrangement joins TRBV10-3 to TRBJ2-7; weak D call: TRBD2 (5 bases). The CDR3 sequence is 18 residues long. Trimming stripped 5 bases from V and 4 bases from J, with 27 bases between. CDR1 is ENHRY and CDR2 is SYGVKD in the germline V gene.

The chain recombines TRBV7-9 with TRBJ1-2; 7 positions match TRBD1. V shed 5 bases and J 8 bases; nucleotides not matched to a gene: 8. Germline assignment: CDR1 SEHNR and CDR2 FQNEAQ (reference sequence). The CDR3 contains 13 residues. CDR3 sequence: CASSRDSLEGYTF. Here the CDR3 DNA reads TGTGCCAGCAGCCGGGACAGTCTTGAGGGCTACACCTTC. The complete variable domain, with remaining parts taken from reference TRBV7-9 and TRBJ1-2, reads DTGVSQNPRHKITKRGQNVTFRCDPISEHNRLYWYRQTLGQGPEFLTYFQNEAQLEKSRLLSDRFSAERPKGSFSTLEIQRTEQGDSAMYLCASSRDSLEGYTFGSGTRLTVV.

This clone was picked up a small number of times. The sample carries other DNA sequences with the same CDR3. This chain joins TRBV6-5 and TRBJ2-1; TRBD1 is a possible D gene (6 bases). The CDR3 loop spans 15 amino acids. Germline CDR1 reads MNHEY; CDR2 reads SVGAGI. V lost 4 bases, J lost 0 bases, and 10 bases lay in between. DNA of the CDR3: TGTGCCAGCAGTTGGGGACATGACTCCTACAATGAGCAGTTCTTC. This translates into CASSWGHDSYNEQFF.

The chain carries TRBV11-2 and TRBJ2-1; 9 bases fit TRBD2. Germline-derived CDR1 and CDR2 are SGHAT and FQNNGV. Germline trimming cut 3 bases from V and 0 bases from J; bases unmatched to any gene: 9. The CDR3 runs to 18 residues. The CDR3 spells CASSFGSGGTGSYNEQFF. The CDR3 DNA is TGTGCCAGCAGCTTTGGGAGCGGGGGGACCGGCTCCTACAATGAGCAGTTCTTC.

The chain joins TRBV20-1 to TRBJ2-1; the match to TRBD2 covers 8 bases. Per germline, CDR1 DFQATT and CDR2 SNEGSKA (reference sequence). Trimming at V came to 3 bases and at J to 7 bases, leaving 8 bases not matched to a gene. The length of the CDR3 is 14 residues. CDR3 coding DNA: TGCAGTGCTAGTAGGGCTAGCGGGTGGAATGAGCAGTTCTTC. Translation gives CSASRASGWNEQFF.

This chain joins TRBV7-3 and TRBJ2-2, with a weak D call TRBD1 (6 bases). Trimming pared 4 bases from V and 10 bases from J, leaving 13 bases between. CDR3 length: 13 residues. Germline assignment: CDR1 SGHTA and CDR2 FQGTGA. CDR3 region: CASSSPGVAELFF. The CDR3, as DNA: TGTGCCAGCAGCTCTCCAGGGGTTGCGGAGCTGTTTTTT.

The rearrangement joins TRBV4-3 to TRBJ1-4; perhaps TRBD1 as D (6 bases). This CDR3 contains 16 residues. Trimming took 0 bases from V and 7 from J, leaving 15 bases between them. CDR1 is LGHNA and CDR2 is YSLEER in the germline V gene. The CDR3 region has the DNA TGCGCCAGCAGCCAAGATGGGCGGGGGGCTGGTGAAAAACTGTTTTTT. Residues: CASSQDGRGAGEKLFF.

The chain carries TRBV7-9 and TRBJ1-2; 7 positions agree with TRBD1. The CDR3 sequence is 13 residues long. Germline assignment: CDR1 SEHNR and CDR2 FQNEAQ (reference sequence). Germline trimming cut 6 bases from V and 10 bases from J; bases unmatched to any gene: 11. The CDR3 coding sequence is TGTGCCAGCAGTCGAACTGGGGACAGAGTCTACACCTTC. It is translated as CASSRTGDRVYTF.

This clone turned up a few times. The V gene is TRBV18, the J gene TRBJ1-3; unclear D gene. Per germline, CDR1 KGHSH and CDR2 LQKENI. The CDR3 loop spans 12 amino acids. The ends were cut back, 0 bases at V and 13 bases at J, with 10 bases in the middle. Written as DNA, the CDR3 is TGTGCCAGCTCACCACCGGAGGGCCGGATATATTTT. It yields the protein CASSPPEGRIYF.

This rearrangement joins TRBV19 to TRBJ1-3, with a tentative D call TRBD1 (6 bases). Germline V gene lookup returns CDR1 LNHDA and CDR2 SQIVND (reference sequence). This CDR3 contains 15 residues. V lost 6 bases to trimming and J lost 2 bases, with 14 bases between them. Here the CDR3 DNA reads TGTGCCAGTAGACAGGGTCTCTTGGCTGGAAACACCATATATTTT. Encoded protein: CASRQGLLAGNTIYF.

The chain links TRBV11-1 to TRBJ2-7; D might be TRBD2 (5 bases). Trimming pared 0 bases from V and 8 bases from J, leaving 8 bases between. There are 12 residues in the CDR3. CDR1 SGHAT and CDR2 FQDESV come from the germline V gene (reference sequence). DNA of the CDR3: TGTGCCAGCAGCTTAGCCCAGCGGCAGCAGTACTTC. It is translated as CASSLAQRQQYF.

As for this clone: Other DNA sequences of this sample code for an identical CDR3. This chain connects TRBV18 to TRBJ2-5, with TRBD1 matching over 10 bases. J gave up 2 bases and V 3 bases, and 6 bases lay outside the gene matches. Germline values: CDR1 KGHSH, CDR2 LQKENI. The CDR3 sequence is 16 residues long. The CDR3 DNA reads TGTGCCAGCTCACCGAACAGGGACAGGGGACAAGAGACCCAGTACTTC. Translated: CASSPNRDRGQETQYF.

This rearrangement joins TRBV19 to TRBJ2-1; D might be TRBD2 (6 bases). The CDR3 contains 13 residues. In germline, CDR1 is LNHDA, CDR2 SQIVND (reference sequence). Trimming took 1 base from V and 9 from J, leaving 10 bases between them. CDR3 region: CASSIGGEGEQFF. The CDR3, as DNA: TGTGCCAGTAGTATAGGGGGGGAAGGTGAGCAGTTCTTC. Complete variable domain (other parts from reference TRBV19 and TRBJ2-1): DGGITQSPKYLFRKEGQNVTLSCEQNLNHDAMYWYRQDPGQGLRLIYYSQIVNDFQKGDIAEGYSVSREKKESFPLTVTSAQKNPTAFYLCASSIGGEGEQFFGPGTRLTVL.

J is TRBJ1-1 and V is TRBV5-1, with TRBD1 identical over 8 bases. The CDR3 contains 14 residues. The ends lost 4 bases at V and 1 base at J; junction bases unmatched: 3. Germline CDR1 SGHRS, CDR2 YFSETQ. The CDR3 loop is CASSPGGSNTEAFF. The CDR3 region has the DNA TGCGCCAGCAGCCCAGGGGGCTCGAACACTGAAGCTTTCTTT.

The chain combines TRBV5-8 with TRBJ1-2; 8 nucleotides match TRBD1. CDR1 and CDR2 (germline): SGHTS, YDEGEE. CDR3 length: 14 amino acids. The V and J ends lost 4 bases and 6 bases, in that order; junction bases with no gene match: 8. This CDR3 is CASSPGQGVDGYTF. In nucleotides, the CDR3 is TGTGCCAGCAGCCCCGGACAGGGTGTCGATGGCTACACCTTC.

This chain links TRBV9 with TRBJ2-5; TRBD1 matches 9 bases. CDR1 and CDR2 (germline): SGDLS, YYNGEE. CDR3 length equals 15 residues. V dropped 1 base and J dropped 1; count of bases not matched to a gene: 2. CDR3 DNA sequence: TGTGCCAGCAGCGTAAAGGACAGGGGCCAAGAGACCCAGTACTTC. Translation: CASSVKDRGQETQYF.